This TCR beta chain was observed in a study of T cell responses to AZD1222 COVID-19 vaccine. As for the study in general: Second-dose recipients at about 4 or about 12 weeks were treated as one pooled group. Regarding the study as a whole: The number of AZD1222 recipients seropositive at baseline was only five to seven. Mapped onto spike, vaccine-associated CD4 TCRs spanned it and were dominant at 160-218 and 743-854. Clonal diversity was possibly underestimated, and the donors were mostly white British, with more females.

Comments on this clone: Its specificity is not known.

The CDR3 runs to 15 residues. CDR1 and CDR2 from the germline V gene are SNHLY and FYNNEI. V lost 3 bases to trimming and J lost 6 bases, with 15 bases between them. The table came from immunoSEQ multiplex PCR; TCRdb's copy has only in-frame clones and leaves some out. The data contain 150,000 to 180,000 clones, around nine tenths of them singletons. This TCR was recovered from an adult in good health. Sequencing used peripheral blood, obtained on day 0 of AZD1222 vaccination. The V and J genes are TRBV2 and TRBJ1-5; D may be TRBD1 (5 bases). CDR3: CASSEGVWLTQPQHF. The CDR3 bases are TGTGCCAGCAGTGAGGGGGTTTGGCTTACTCAGCCCCAGCATTTT.